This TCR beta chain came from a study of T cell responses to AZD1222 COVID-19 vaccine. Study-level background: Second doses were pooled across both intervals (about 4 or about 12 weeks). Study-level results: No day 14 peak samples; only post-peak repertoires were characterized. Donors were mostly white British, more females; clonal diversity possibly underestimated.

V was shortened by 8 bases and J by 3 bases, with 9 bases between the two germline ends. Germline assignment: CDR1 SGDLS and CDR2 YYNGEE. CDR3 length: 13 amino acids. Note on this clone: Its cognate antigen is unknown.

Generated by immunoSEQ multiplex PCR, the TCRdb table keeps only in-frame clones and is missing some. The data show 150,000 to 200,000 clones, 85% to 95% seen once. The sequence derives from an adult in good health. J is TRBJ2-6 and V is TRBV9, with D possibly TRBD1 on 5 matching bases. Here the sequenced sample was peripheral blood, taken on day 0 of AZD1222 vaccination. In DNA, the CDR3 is TGTGCCAGTTGGGGCGGTGGGGCCAACGTCCTGACTTTC. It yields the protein CASWGGGANVLTF. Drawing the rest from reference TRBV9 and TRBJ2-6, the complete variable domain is DSGVTQTPKHLITATGQRVTLRCSPRSGDLSVYWYQQSLDQGLQFLIQYYNGEERAKGNILERFSAQQFPDLHSELNLSSLELGDSALYFCASWGGGANVLTFGAGSRLTVL.